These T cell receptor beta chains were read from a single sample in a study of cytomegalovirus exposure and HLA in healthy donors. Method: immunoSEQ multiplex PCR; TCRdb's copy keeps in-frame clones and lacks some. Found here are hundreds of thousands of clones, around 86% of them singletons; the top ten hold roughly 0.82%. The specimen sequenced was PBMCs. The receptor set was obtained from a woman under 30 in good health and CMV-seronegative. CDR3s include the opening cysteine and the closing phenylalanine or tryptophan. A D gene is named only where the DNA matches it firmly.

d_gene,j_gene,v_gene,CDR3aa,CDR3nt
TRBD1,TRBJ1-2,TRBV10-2,CASSGPGQAIYGYTF,TGCGCCAGCAGCGGTCCGGGACAGGCGATCTATGGCTACACCTTC
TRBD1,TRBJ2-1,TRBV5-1,CASSLGRGQGPIPINEQFF,TGCGCCAGCAGCTTGGGAAGGGGGCAGGGCCCAATTCCCATCAATGAGCAGTTCTTC
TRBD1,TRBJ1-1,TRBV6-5,CASSYGAGGDGTEAFF,TGTGCCAGCAGTTACGGGGCAGGGGGCGACGGTACTGAAGCTTTCTTT
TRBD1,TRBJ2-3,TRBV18,CASSPRRQGLLTSTDTQYF,TGTGCCAGCTCACCACGAAGACAGGGTTTACTGACTAGCACAGATACGCAGTATTTT
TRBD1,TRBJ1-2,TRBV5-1,CASSPQGDGYGYTF,TGCGCCAGCAGCCCCCAGGGGGATGGCTATGGCTACACCTTC
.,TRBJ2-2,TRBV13,CASSPLSWGGGELFF,TGTGCCAGCAGCCCACTGTCCTGGGGAGGCGGGGAGCTGTTTTTT
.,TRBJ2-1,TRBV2,CASNSNEQFF,TGTGCCAGCAACAGCAATGAGCAGTTCTTC
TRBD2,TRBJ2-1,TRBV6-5,CASSYFGTSGGWEQFF,TGTGCCAGCAGTTACTTCGGGACTAGCGGGGGTTGGGAGCAGTTCTTC
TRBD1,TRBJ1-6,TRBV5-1,CASSLGDRGNSPLHF,TGCGCCAGCAGCTTGGGGGACAGGGGAAATTCACCCCTCCACTTT
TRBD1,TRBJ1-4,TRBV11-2,CASSRQGTTNEKLFF,TGTGCCAGCAGCCGACAGGGGACAACTAATGAAAAACTGTTTTTT
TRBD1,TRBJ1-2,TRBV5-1,CASSLGQGVFYGYTF,TGCGCCAGCAGCTTGGGACAGGGGGTTTTCTATGGCTACACCTTC